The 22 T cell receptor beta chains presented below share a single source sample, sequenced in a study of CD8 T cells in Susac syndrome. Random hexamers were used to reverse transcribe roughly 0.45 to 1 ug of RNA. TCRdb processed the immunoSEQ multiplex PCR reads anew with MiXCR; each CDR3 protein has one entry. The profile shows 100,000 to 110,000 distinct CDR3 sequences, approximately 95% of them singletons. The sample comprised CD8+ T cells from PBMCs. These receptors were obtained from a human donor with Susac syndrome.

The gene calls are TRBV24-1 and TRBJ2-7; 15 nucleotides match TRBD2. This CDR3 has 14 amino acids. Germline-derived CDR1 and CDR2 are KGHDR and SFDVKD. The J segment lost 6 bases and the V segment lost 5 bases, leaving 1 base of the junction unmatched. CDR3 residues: CATSAGLAGGEQYF. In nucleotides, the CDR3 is TGTGCCACCAGTGCGGGACTAGCGGGAGGCGAGCAGTACTTC.

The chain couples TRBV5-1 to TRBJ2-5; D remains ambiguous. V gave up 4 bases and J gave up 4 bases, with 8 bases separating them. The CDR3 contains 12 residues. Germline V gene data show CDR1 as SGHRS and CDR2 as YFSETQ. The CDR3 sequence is CASSRVGETQYF. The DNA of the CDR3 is TGCGCCAGCAGCAGAGTCGGAGAGACCCAGTACTTC.

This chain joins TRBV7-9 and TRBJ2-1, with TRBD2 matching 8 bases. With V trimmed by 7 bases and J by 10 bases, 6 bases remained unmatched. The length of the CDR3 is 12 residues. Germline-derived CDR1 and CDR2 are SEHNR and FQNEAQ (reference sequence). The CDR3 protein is CASTPGGPEQFF. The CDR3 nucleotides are TGTGCCAGCACCCCGGGGGGGCCCGAGCAGTTCTTC. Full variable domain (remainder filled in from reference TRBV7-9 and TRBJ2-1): DTGVSQNPRHKITKRGQNVTFRCDPISEHNRLYWYRQTLGQGPEFLTYFQNEAQLEKSRLLSDRFSAERPKGSFSTLEIQRTEQGDSAMYLCASTPGGPEQFFGPGTRLTVL.

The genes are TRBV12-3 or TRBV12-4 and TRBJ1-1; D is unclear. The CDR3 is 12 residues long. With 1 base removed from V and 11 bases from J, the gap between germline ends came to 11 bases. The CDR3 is CASSLGRIAAFF. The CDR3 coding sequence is TGTGCCAGCAGTTTAGGTAGGATTGCCGCTTTCTTT.

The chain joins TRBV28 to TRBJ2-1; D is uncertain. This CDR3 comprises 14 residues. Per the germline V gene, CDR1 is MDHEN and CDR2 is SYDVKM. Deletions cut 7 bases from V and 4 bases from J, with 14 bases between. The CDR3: CASIEGWKYNEQFF. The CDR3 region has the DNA TGTGCCAGCATCGAAGGGTGGAAATACAATGAGCAGTTCTTC. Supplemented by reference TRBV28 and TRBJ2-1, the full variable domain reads DVKVTQSSRYLVKRTGEKVFLECVQDMDHENMFWYRQDPGLGLRLIYFSYDVKMKEKGDIPEGYSVSREKKERFSLILESASTNQTSMYLCASIEGWKYNEQFFGPGTRLTVL.

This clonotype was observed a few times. CDR3 region: CASRSGANTEAFF. The CDR3 DNA follows: TGTGCCAGCCGTTCGGGGGCGAACACTGAAGCTTTCTTT. The rearrangement joins TRBV27 to TRBJ1-1; weak D call: TRBD1 (6 bases). V lost 8 bases, J lost 1 base, and 11 bases lay in between. Per germline, CDR1 MNHEY and CDR2 SMNVEV (reference sequence). This CDR3 is built from 13 residues.

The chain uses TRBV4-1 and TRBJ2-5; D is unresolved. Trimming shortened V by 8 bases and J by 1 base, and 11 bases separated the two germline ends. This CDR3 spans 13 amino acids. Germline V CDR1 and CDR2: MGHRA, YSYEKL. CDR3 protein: CASSPTIQETQYF. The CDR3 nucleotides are TGCGCCAGCTCCCCGACGATCCAAGAGACCCAGTACTTC.

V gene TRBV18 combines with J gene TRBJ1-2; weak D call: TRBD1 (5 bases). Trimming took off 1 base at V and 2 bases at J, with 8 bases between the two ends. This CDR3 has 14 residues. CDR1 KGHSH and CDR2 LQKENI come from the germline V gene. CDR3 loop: CASSPREGNYGYTF. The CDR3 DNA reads TGTGCCAGCTCACCACGGGAGGGGAACTATGGCTACACCTTC. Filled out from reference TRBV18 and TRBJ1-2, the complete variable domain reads NAGVMQNPRHLVRRRGQEARLRCSPMKGHSHVYWYRQLPEEGLKFMVYLQKENIIDESGMPKERFSAEFPKEGPSILRIQQVVRGDSAAYFCASSPREGNYGYTFGSGTRLTVV.

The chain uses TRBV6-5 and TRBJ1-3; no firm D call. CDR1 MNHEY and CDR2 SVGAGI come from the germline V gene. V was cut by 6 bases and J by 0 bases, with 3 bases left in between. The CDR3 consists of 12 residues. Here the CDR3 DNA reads TGTGCCAGCAGGAGCTCTGGAAACACCATATATTTT. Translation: CASRSSGNTIYF.

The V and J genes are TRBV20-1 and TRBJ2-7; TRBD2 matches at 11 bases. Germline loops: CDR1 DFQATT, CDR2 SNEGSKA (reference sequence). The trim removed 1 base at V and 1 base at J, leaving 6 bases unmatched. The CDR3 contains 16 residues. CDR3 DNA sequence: TGCAGTGCTAGAGTTCGTAGCGGGAGGGGGTCCTACGAGCAGTACTTC. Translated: CSARVRSGRGSYEQYF.

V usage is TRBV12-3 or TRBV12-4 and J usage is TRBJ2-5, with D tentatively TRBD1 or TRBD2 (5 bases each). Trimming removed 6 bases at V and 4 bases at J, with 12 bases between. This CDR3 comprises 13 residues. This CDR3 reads CASRGVGGETQYF. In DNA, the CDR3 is TGTGCCAGCAGGGGGGTAGGAGGAGAGACCCAGTACTTC.

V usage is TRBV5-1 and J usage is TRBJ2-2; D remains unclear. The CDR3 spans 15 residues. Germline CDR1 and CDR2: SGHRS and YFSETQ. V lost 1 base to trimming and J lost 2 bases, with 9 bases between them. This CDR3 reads CASSLSAENTGELFF. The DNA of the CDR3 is TGCGCCAGCAGCTTGAGCGCGGAAAACACCGGGGAGCTGTTTTTT.

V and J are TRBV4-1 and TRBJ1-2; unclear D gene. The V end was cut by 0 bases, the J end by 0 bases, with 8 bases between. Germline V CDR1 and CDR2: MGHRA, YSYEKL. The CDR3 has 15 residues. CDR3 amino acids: CASSQEGGTNYGYTF. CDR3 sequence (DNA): TGCGCCAGCAGCCAAGAAGGAGGGACTAACTATGGCTACACCTTC.

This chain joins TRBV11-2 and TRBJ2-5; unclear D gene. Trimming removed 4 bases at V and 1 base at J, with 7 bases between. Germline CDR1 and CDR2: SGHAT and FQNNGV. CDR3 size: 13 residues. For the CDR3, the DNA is TGTGCCAGCAGCTACTTCGGCCAAGAGACCCAGTACTTC. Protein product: CASSYFGQETQYF. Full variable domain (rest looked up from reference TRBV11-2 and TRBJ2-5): EAGVAQSPRYKIIEKRQSVAFWCNPISGHATLYWYQQILGQGPKLLIQFQNNGVVDDSQLPKDRFSAERLKGVDSTLKIQPAKLEDSAVYLCASSYFGQETQYFGPGTRLLVL.

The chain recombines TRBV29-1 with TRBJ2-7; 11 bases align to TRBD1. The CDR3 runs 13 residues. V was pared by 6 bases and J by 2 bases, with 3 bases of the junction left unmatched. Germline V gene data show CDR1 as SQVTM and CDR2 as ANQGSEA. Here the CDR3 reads CSVGTGGPYEQYF. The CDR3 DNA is TGCAGCGTGGGGACAGGGGGACCCTACGAGCAGTACTTC.

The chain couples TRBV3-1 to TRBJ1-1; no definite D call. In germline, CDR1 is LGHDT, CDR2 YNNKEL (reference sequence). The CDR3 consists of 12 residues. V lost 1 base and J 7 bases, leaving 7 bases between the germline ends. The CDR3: CASSQGYLEAFF. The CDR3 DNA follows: TGTGCCAGCAGCCAAGGGTACCTTGAAGCTTTCTTT.

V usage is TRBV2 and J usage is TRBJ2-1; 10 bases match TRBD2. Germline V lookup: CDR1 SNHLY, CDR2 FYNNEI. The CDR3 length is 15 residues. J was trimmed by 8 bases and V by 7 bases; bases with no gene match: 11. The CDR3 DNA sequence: TGTGCCAGCAATCGTGACCTAGCGGGAGAGGATGAGCAGTTCTTC. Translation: CASNRDLAGEDEQFF.

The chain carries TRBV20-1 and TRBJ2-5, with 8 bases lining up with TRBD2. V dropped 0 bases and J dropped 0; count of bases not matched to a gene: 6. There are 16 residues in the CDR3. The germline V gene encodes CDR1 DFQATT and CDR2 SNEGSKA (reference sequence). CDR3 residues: CSARDPGGQYQETQYF. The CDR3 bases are TGCAGTGCTAGAGATCCGGGAGGGCAGTACCAAGAGACCCAGTACTTC.

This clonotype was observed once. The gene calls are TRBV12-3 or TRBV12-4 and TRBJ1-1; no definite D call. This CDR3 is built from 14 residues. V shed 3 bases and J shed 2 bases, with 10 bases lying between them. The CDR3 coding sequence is TGTGCCAGCAGTTTTCCGGGTCCTAACACTGAAGCTTTCTTT. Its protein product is CASSFPGPNTEAFF.

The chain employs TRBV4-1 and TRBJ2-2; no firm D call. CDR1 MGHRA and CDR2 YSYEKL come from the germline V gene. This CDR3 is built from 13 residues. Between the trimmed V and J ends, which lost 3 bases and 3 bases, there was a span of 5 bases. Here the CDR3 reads CASSHADTGELFF. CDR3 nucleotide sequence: TGCGCCAGCAGCCACGCAGACACCGGGGAGCTGTTTTTT.

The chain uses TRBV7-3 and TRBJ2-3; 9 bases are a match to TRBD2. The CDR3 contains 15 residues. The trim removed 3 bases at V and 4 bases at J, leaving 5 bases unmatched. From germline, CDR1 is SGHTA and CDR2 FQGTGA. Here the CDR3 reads CASSFSGSRADTQYF. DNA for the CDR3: TGTGCCAGCAGCTTTAGCGGGAGTAGAGCAGATACGCAGTATTTT.

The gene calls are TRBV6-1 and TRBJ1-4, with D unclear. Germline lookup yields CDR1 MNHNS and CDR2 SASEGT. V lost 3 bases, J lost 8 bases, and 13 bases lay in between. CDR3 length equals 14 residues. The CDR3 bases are TGTGCCAGCAGTGACGATCCGGGTCGCGAAAAACTGTTTTTT. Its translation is CASSDDPGREKLFF.